This T cell receptor (beta chain) was captured in a study of T cell repertoires in cytomegalovirus infection. On this clonotype itself: Its antigen is as yet unknown.

The V gene lost 5 bases and the J gene lost 4 bases, with 21 bases spanning the gap. Germline CDR1 reads MNHGY; CDR2 reads SVAAGI. This CDR3 has 17 amino acids. TCRdb ran MiXCR on the reads and lists one entry per CDR3 protein. The sample comprises some 800,000 distinct CDR3 sequences, 30% to 35% of which are singletons, and 9.5% to 15% rests with the top ten. This TCR was sampled from a human donor in good health (CMV status not recorded). Some clones in this sample may be carry-over from other donors' samples. The J gene is TRBJ2-1, the V gene TRBV6-9; D unresolved. The material sequenced was cultured CD8+ T cells from PBMCs, taken from culture after CMV antigen stimulation. DNA for the CDR3: TGTGCCAGCAGTCCCCCCGGGTCCCCAAGGAGTTACAATGAGCAGTTCTTC. Its protein product is CASSPPGSPRSYNEQFF.